This is a list of T cell receptor beta chains from one sample in a study of response to subunit inactivated influenza vaccine. Using its own MiXCR run on the RT-PCR reads, TCRdb lists one record per CDR3 protein. The table records 800,000 or so distinct CDR3 sequences, around 20% of them present only once. This specimen was PBMCs from blood, taken 5 to 6 days after vaccination. All receptors come from a man aged 50-59 years who received an inactivated influenza vaccine. Each CDR3 is given with its conserved first and last residue. The D gene is left open where the match is weak. Clone sizes are given selectively: once, few, many, or a class where the clone is expanded.

NA	TRBV11-2	TRBJ2-1	NA	TGTGCCAGCACCTCTAATAGGTTAGCGCGGATCCCTTACAATGAGCAGTTCTTC	CASTSNRLARIPYNEQFF
NA	TRBV4-3	TRBJ2-3	many	TGCGCCAGCAGCCAAGAGGGGGGGCGCGCAGATACGCAGTATTTT	CASSQEGGRADTQYF
NA	TRBV12-3/TRBV12-4	TRBJ2-5	NA	TGTGCCAGCAGTTTAACTAGCCAGAAGGAGACCCAGTACTTC	CASSLTSQKETQYF
NA	TRBV3-1	TRBJ1-1	NA	TGTGCCAGCAGCCAAGATGGTAGGGTTGGCACTGAAGCTTTCTTT	CASSQDGRVGTEAFF
NA	TRBV11-2	TRBJ2-7	NA	TGTGCCAGCAGCTCGCCCACCCTGGGGGTCGACTACGAGCAGTACTTC	CASSSPTLGVDYEQYF
NA	TRBV10-2	TRBJ1-6	few	TGCGCCAGCAACGCAGAAGATCTAGATAATTCACCCCTCCACTTT	CASNAEDLDNSPLHF
NA	TRBV19	TRBJ2-7	few	TGTGCCAGTAGTATAGAGGCCGATGGACCCTACGAGCAGTACTTC	CASSIEADGPYEQYF
TRBD1	TRBV9	TRBJ2-2	few	TGTGCCAGCAGTGGGCCCGGACAGGGGGGAACCGGGGAGCTGTTTTTT	CASSGPGQGGTGELFF
TRBD1	TRBV29-1	TRBJ2-5	few	TGCAGCGTTGAAGAAGGGACAGGGTACCAAGAGACCCAGTACTTC	CSVEEGTGYQETQYF
NA	TRBV7-2	TRBJ2-7	many	TGTGCCAGCAGCTTATCGACGGGCGGGTACGAGCAGTACTTC	CASSLSTGGYEQYF
TRBD2	TRBV5-4	TRBJ2-1	NA	TGTGCCAGCAGTACACTAGCGGGAGGTGGTGATGAGCAGTTCTTC	CASSTLAGGGDEQFF
NA	TRBV9	TRBJ2-1	many	TGTGCCAGCAGCGCAGTAAATAGGAATGAGCAGTTCTTC	CASSAVNRNEQFF
NA	TRBV9	TRBJ2-3	NA	TGTGCCAGCAGCGTAGCCTCGGCCCTACGGCGGGATACGCAGTATTTT	CASSVASALRRDTQYF
TRBD2	TRBV5-1	TRBJ2-7	many	TGCGCCAGCAGCTTAGCGGGAGGGTTGAGCGAGCAGTACTTC	CASSLAGGLSEQYF
TRBD1	TRBV19	TRBJ1-5	NA	TGTGCCAGTAGTGCGACGGACAGGGGCGATAATCAGCCCCAGCATTTT	CASSATDRGDNQPQHF
TRBD2	TRBV24-1	TRBJ2-1	few	TGTGCCACCAGTGACCCCACTAGCGGGAGCGGGTACAATGAGCAGTTCTTC	CATSDPTSGSGYNEQFF
NA	TRBV3-1	TRBJ1-6	NA	TGTGCCAGCAGCCAAGGCGAGATCTATAATTCACCCCTCCACTTT	CASSQGEIYNSPLHF
NA	TRBV20-1	TRBJ1-2	many	TGCAGTGCTGTGGACATGTCTGTCTATGGCTACACCTTC	CSAVDMSVYGYTF
TRBD2	TRBV20-1	TRBJ2-7	NA	TGCAGTGCCGGGCGGGGACGGGGGGTCTCCTACGAGCAGTACTTC	CSAGRGRGVSYEQYF
NA	TRBV20-1	TRBJ1-2	few	TGCAGTGCTAGGGGTCGGGCATCGACCGAGGGCTACACCTTC	CSARGRASTEGYTF
NA	TRBV7-2	TRBJ2-2	NA	TGTGCCAGCAGCTCGTCTTTCGGCACCGGGGAGCTGTTTTTT	CASSSSFGTGELFF
NA	TRBV3-1	TRBJ2-3	once	TGTGCCAGCAGCCAACCCGGAGCAGATACGCAGTATTTT	CASSQPGADTQYF